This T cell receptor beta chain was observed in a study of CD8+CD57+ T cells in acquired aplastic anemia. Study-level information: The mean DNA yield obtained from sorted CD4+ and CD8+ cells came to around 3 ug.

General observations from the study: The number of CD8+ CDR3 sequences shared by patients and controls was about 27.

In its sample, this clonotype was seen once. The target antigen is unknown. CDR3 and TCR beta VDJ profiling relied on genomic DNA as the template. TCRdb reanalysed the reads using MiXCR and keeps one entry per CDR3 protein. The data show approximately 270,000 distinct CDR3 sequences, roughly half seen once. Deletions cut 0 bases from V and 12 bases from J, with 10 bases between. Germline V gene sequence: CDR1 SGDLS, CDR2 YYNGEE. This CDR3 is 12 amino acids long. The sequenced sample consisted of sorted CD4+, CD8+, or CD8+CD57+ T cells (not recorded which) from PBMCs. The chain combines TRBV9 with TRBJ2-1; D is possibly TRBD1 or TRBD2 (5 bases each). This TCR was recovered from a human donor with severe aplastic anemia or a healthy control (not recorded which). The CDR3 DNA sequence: TGTGCCAGCAGCGTAGCTGATGGGGGGCAGTTCTTC. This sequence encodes CASSVADGGQFF.